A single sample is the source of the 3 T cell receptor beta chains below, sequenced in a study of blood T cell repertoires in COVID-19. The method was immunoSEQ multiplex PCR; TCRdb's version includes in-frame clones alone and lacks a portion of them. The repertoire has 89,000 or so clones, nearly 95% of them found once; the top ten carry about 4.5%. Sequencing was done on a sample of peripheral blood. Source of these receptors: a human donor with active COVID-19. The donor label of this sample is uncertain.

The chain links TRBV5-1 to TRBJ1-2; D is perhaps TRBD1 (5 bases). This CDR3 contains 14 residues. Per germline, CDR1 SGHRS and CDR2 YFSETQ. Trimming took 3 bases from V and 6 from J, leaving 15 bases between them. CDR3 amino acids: CASSSRQPGNGYTF. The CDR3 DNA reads TGCGCCAGCAGCTCACGACAGCCGGGTAATGGCTACACCTTC.

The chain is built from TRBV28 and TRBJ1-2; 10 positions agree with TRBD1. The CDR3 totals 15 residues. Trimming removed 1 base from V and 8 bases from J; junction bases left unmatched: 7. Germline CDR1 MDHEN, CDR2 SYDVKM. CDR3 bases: TGTGCCAGCAGTTTATTCACCGGGACAGGGGAGGGCTACACCTTC. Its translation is CASSLFTGTGEGYTF.

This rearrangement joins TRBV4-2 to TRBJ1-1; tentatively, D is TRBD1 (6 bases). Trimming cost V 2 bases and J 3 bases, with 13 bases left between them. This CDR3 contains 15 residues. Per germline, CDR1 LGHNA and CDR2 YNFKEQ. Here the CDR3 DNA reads TGTGCCAGCAGCCAATTTCTAGGGGGATACACTGAAGCTTTCTTT. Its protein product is CASSQFLGGYTEAFF.